This T cell receptor beta chain stems from a study of regulatory T cells. Points on this clone: The antigen remains undetermined.

Study outcomes and limitations: Control CD8+ cells showed a nonsignificant trend toward higher Shannon entropy than patient CD8+ cells. Skewed V and J usage and few unique V-J pairs marked patient repertoires, most in Tregs.

The germline V gene has CDR1 MNHNS and CDR2 SASEGT. The CDR3 length is 12 residues. A couple of CD3G-deficient patients had more severe autoimmunity; all had some. Patients aged 2 to 39 years had fewer naive and more memory CD4+ and CD8+ T cells. The PCR used 52 TRBV and 13 TRBJ primers. TCRdb's table, derived via immunoSEQ multiplex PCR, lists solely in-frame clones and lacks some. The sample holds more than 1,500 clones, 67% seen once. The source material was CD8+ T cells sorted from blood. The clonotype originates from a person aged 25 to 40 with CD3G deficiency. This chain joins TRBV6-1 and TRBJ2-5, with D unresolved. Near its end, the DNA agrees better with TRBJ2-7, so the J call may be wrong. CDR3 region: CASSEVFYEQYF. In nucleotides, the CDR3 is TGTGCCAGCAGTGAAGTCTTCTACGAGCAGTACTTC.